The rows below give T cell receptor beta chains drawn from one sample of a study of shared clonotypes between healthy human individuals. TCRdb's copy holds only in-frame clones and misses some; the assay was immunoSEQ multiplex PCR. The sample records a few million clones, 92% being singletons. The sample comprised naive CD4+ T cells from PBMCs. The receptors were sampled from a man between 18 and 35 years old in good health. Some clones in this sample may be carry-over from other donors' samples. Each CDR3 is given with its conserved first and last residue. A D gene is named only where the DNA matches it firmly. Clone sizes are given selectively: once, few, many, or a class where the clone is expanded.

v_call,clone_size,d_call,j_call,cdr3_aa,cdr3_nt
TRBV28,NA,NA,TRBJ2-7,CASSGSTVSYEQYF,TGTGCCAGCAGTGGCTCGACAGTCTCCTACGAGCAGTACTTC
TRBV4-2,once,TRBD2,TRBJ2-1,CASTNYSGTSGAEQFF,TGTGCCAGCACCAACTATTCCGGGACTAGCGGTGCCGAGCAGTTCTTC
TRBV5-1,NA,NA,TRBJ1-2,CASSFAGDGGYTF,TGCGCCAGCAGCTTTGCAGGGGATGGTGGCTACACCTTC
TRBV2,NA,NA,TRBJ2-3,CASSGQPNPFQAQYF,TGTGCCAGCAGCGGACAGCCGAACCCATTTCAGGCGCAGTATTTT
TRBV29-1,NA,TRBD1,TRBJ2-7,CSGKLRGRIEQYF,TGCAGCGGCAAACTCAGGGGGCGCATCGAGCAGTACTTC
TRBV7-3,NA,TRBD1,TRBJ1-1,CASSLKPVIGTGGTEAFF,TGTGCCAGCAGCTTAAAGCCGGTTATAGGGACAGGGGGCACTGAAGCTTTCTTT
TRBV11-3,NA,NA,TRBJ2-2,CASSLDGPGGTGELFF,TGTGCCAGCAGCTTAGATGGGCCCGGGGGCACCGGGGAGCTGTTTTTT
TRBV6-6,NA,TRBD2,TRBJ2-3,CASSKTSGASTDTQYF,TGTGCCAGCAGTAAGACTAGCGGGGCTAGCACAGATACGCAGTATTTT
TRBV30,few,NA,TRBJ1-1,CAWSATVLNTEAFF,TGTGCCTGGAGTGCCACAGTGCTGAACACTGAAGCTTTCTTT
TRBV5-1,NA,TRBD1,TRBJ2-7,CASSSTGDSTVEQYF,TGCGCCAGCAGCTCGACCGGGGACAGTACCGTCGAGCAGTACTTC
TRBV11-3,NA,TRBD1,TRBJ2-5,CASSLGTGTEPLQTQYF,TGTGCCAGCAGCCTAGGGACCGGGACAGAGCCTTTGCAGACCCAGTACTTC
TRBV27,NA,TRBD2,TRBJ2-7,CASSLGFSGSYEQYF,TGTGCCAGCAGTTTGGGGTTTAGCGGGAGCTACGAGCAGTACTTC
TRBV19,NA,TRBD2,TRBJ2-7,CASSSGWASGRYEQYF,TGTGCCAGTAGTTCCGGTTGGGCTAGCGGGAGGTACGAGCAGTACTTC
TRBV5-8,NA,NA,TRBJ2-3,CASSLAGGRTDTQYF,TGTGCCAGCAGCTTGGCCGGCGGGCGCACAGATACGCAGTATTTT
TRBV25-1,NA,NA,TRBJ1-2,CASSEDGTLGNGNYGYTF,TGTGCCAGCAGTGAGGACGGGACTCTAGGGAACGGCAACTATGGCTACACCTTC
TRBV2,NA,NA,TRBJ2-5,CASSEARQGATQYF,TGTGCCAGCAGTGAAGCGCGTCAGGGAGCGACCCAGTACTTC
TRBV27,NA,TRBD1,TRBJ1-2,CASSFFDRGGYTF,TGTGCCAGCAGTTTCTTTGACAGGGGTGGCTACACCTTC
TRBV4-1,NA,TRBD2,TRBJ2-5,CASSQDGRGLGTQETQYF,TGCGCCAGCAGCCAAGATGGCCGAGGACTAGGAACCCAAGAGACCCAGTACTTC
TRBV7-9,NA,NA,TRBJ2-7,CASSLALAGSSYEQYF,TGTGCCAGCAGCTTAGCATTAGCCGGGAGCTCCTACGAGCAGTACTTC
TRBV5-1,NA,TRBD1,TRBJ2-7,CASSPASEGAEQYF,TGCGCCAGCAGCCCAGCCTCCGAGGGGGCCGAGCAGTACTTC
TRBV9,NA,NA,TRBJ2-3,CASSVRGVPTHDTQYF,TGTGCCAGCAGCGTCCGCGGCGTCCCTACACATGATACGCAGTATTTT
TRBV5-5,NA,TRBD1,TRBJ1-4,CASSSTGPSEKLFF,TGTGCCAGCAGCTCGACAGGGCCCAGCGAAAAACTGTTTTTT
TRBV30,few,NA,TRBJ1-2,CASSRGYGYTF,TGTGCCTCCTCCCGGGGCTATGGCTACACCTTC
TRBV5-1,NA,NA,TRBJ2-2,CASSLTAGTNTGELFF,TGCGCCAGCAGCTTGACGGCAGGGACAAACACCGGGGAGCTGTTTTTT
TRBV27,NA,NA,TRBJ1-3,CASSLSSGNTIYF,TGTGCCAGCAGTTTGAGCTCTGGAAACACCATATATTTT
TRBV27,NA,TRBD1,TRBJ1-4,CASSYSTGTTGPTNEKLFF,TGTGCCAGCAGTTACTCGACAGGGACAACCGGACCAACTAATGAAAAACTGTTTTTT
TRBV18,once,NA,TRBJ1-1,CASSPTLYGPGNTEAFF,TGTGCCAGCTCACCGACCCTTTATGGCCCGGGGAACACTGAAGCTTTCTTT
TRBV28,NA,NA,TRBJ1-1,CASSRLSGSGAEAFF,TGTGCCAGCAGCCGATTAAGCGGATCCGGGGCTGAAGCTTTCTTT
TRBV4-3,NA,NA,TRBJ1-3,CASSQDIAGSGNTIYF,TGCGCCAGCAGCCAAGATATAGCAGGGAGTGGAAACACCATATATTTT
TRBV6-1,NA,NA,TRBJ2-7,CASSFQAGPPDEQYF,TGTGCCAGCAGTTTCCAAGCGGGCCCGCCTGACGAGCAGTACTTC
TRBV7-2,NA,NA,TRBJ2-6,CASSTPTTGLGGANVLTF,TGTGCCAGCAGCACTCCGACGACAGGTCTTGGAGGGGCCAACGTCCTGACTTTC
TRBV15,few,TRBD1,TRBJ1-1,CATSVTTGITEAFF,TGTGCCACCAGCGTTACGACAGGGATCACTGAAGCTTTCTTT
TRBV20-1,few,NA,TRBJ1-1,CSASSRSTFF,TGCAGTGCTAGTTCCAGGTCCACTTTCTTT
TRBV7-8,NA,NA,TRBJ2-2,CASSLASSTGELFF,TGTGCCAGCAGCTTAGCTAGCTCCACCGGGGAGCTGTTTTTT
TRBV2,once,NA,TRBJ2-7,CASVPTGPFLGEQYF,TGTGCCAGCGTCCCGACAGGTCCATTCTTAGGCGAGCAGTACTTC
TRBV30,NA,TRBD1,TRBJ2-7,CAWSRQQGIYEQYF,TGTGCCTGGAGTCGACAACAGGGGATTTACGAGCAGTACTTC
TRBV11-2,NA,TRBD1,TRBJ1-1,CASSLTLGTGRAFF,TGTGCCAGCAGCTTAACCCTAGGGACAGGGAGAGCTTTCTTT
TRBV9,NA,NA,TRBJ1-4,CASSSTSGVGEKLFF,TGTGCCAGCAGCTCTACTTCAGGGGTTGGTGAAAAACTGTTTTTT
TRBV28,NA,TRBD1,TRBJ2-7,CASSFPGQLREQYF,TGTGCCAGCAGCTTTCCGGGACAGCTAAGGGAGCAGTACTTC
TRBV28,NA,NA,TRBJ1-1,CASRLSTAEAFF,TGTGCCAGCAGACTATCAACAGCTGAAGCTTTCTTT
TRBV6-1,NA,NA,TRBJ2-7,CASRGRFPSYEQYF,TGTGCCAGCAGGGGTAGGTTCCCCTCCTACGAGCAGTACTTC
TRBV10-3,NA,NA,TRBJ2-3,CAISEKLSTQYF,TGTGCCATCAGTGAGAAACTGAGTACGCAGTATTTT